This T cell receptor (beta chain) was sequenced for a study of T cell responses to AZD1222 COVID-19 vaccine. The V end was cut by 5 bases, the J end by 7 bases, with 8 bases between. The CDR3 has 11 amino acids. The data were produced by immunoSEQ multiplex PCR, yet TCRdb's version contains in-frame clones alone and is incomplete. The sample records about 96,000 clones, roughly nine tenths being singletons. The receptor was isolated from an adult in good health. The V and J genes are TRBV12-3 or TRBV12-4 and TRBJ1-1; D is ambiguous. The material sequenced was peripheral blood, taken on day 0 of AZD1222 vaccination. CDR3 protein: CASSAGFEAFF. The CDR3 DNA sequence: TGTGCCAGCAGTGCCGGGTTTGAAGCTTTCTTT.